These T cell receptor beta chains were read from a single sample in a study of cytomegalovirus exposure and HLA in healthy donors. Produced via immunoSEQ multiplex PCR; TCRdb's table is partial and in-frame only. The data show 150,000 to 200,000 clones, with roughly 9.5% seen just once and approximately 1.4% held by the top ten. What was sequenced was PBMCs. The receptors originated from a woman aged 25 to 45 in good health and CMV-seropositive. CDR3s leave out the opening cysteine and the closing phenylalanine or tryptophan.

v_call: TRBV2; j_call: TRBJ2-1; cdr3_aa: ARTGGIQGSYNEQF
v_call: TRBV7-9; j_call: TRBJ1-1; cdr3_aa: ASSPRQTNTEAF
v_call: TRBV12-5; j_call: TRBJ2-7; cdr3_aa: ASGSVNSYEQY
v_call: TRBV10-3; j_call: TRBJ1-2; cdr3_aa: AIRDREYYGYT
v_call: TRBV5-6; j_call: TRBJ2-7; cdr3_aa: ASSPNRGHEQY
v_call: TRBV6-5; j_call: TRBJ2-2; cdr3_aa: ASSYGTSGSSGELF
v_call: TRBV27; j_call: TRBJ2-5; cdr3_aa: ASSQTGDGETQY
v_call: TRBV4-1; j_call: TRBJ2-7; cdr3_aa: ASGQVVGSYEQY
v_call: TRBV5-8; j_call: TRBJ1-5; cdr3_aa: ASSYRQGDQPQH
v_call: TRBV18; j_call: TRBJ2-1; cdr3_aa: ASSPLGLAGAQKYNEQF
v_call: TRBV19; j_call: TRBJ1-2; cdr3_aa: ASRNDRFPARLT
v_call: TRBV20-1; j_call: TRBJ1-2; cdr3_aa: SARARGYT
v_call: TRBV6-5; j_call: TRBJ1-1; cdr3_aa: ASSSLTDTEAF
v_call: TRBV28; j_call: TRBJ2-7; cdr3_aa: ASGNRGGYEQY
v_call: TRBV10-3; j_call: TRBJ2-3; cdr3_aa: AISESSGADTQY
v_call: TRBV2; j_call: TRBJ1-2; cdr3_aa: ASTYGGARGYT
v_call: TRBV5-6; j_call: TRBJ1-1; cdr3_aa: ASSLFSGQITNEAF
v_call: TRBV2; j_call: TRBJ2-5; cdr3_aa: ASVQSGVKETQY
v_call: TRBV19; j_call: TRBJ1-2; cdr3_aa: ASSTSGTGVVGYT
v_call: TRBV5-1; j_call: TRBJ1-1; cdr3_aa: ASGSGGASGNTEAF
v_call: TRBV14; j_call: TRBJ1-2; cdr3_aa: ASSQLDRPYGYT
v_call: TRBV28; j_call: TRBJ1-1; cdr3_aa: ASSPPLLGGRTEAF
v_call: TRBV5-4; j_call: TRBJ2-5; cdr3_aa: ASSFGQAPQETQY
v_call: TRBV9; j_call: TRBJ2-7; cdr3_aa: ASSVQAGSYEQY
v_call: TRBV9; j_call: TRBJ2-7; cdr3_aa: ASSSSGQGVYEQY
v_call: TRBV21-1; j_call: TRBJ2-5; cdr3_aa: ASSAPPGLAGGALQETQY
v_call: TRBV6-1; j_call: TRBJ1-1; cdr3_aa: ASSETGTTEAF